This T cell receptor beta chain emerged from a study of blood T cell repertoires in COVID-19. This CDR3 comprises 12 residues. V was shortened by 2 bases and J by 5 bases, with 9 bases between the two germline ends. CDR1 GTSNPN and CDR2 SVGIG come from the germline V gene (reference sequence). TCRdb keeps only in-frame clones here, not all; method: immunoSEQ multiplex PCR. The sample includes under 550,000 clones, 70% to 90% of them seen just once. This TCR came from a man younger than 35 with COVID-19, enrolled during active disease. Sequencing was performed on peripheral blood. V usage is TRBV30 and J usage is TRBJ2-5; D not resolved. In DNA, the CDR3 is TGTGCCTGGAGTCCCGCTCGGGAGACCCAGTACTTC. As protein: CAWSPARETQYF.